This record looks at one T cell receptor beta chain sequence and its context. Researchers barred patients who had uncontrolled infection, other autoimmune disease, pregnancy or lactation. This entry comes from a study of T cells in Graves' hyperthyroidism and ophthalmopathy. The V end lost 2 bases, the J end lost 2 bases, and 10 bases lay between the germline ends. The length of the CDR3 is 14 residues. Germline CDR1 is MDHEN and CDR2 is SYDVKM. Authors of the study amplified TCR beta CDR3 regions from RNA transcripts. Carried out on the TCR CDR3, a first-round RT-PCR used the HTBI primer set. TCRdb reprocessed the multiplex PCR reads via MiXCR and lists one record per CDR3 protein. The sample records fewer than 650,000 distinct CDR3 sequences, 46% being singletons.

V is TRBV28 and J is TRBJ2-7; D gene ambiguous. This clonotype was sampled from an adult woman with Graves' disease, either hyperthyroidism or ophthalmopathy (not recorded which). Material for sequencing was peripheral blood or thyroid tissue (not recorded which). CDR3 amino acids: CASSLVHLPYEQYF. The DNA of the CDR3 is TGTGCCAGCAGTTTAGTCCACTTACCCTACGAGCAGTACTTC.